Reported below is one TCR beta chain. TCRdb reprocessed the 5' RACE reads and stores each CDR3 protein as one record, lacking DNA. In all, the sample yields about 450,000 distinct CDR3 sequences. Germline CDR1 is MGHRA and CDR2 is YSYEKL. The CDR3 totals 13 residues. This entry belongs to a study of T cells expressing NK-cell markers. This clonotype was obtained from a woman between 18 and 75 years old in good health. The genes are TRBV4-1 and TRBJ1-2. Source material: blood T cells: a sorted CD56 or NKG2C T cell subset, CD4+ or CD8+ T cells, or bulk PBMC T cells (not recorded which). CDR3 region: CASSQDSIYGYTF.